Below, 8 T cell receptor beta chains from the same sample are listed, as sequenced in a study of shared clonotypes between healthy human individuals. Naive CD8 cells were CD45RO-negative, positively selected for CCR7, excluding terminally differentiated effector memory CD45RA+ cells. Produced via immunoSEQ multiplex PCR; TCRdb's table is partial and in-frame only. This sample yields some 2.1 million clones, of which 93% are seen a single time; about 1.6% belongs to the top ten. Sequenced input: naive CD8+ T cells from PBMCs. Every receptor here comes from a man younger than 35 in good health. Some clones in this sample may be carry-over from other donors' samples.

This sequence joins TRBV18 and TRBJ2-1; 12 positions match TRBD2. The CDR3 spans 15 residues. Germline lookup yields CDR1 KGHSH and CDR2 LQKENI. Unmatched junction bases numbered 4, after V lost 6 bases and J lost 4 bases. The chain's CDR3 is CASSGTSGFYNEQFF. The DNA for the CDR3 is TGTGCCAGCTCGGGGACTAGCGGGTTTTACAATGAGCAGTTCTTC.

The chain employs TRBV7-9 and TRBJ2-1; D not certain. This CDR3 has 16 residues. Germline CDR1 SEHNR, CDR2 FQNEAQ (reference sequence). Trimming removed 4 bases from V and 0 bases from J, with 13 bases in between. The CDR3 bases are TGTGCCAGCAGCTCCCGTGTCGAACGCTCCTACAATGAGCAGTTCTTC. Encoded protein: CASSSRVERSYNEQFF.

The V call is TRBV27, the J call TRBJ2-1; 8 bases align to TRBD2. Germline assignment: CDR1 MNHEY and CDR2 SMNVEV (reference sequence). The CDR3 spans 14 residues. The trim removed 7 bases at V and 1 base at J, leaving 3 bases unmatched. CDR3 sequence: CASKSGGSYNEQFF. CDR3 DNA sequence: TGTGCCAGCAAGAGCGGGGGATCCTACAATGAGCAGTTCTTC.

Details on this clone: The sample contains more than one DNA sequence encoding this CDR3. The chain uses TRBV19 and TRBJ2-2, with D perhaps matching TRBD1 (5 bases). The germline CDR1 and CDR2 sequences are LNHDA and SQIVND (reference sequence). Trimming left V 0 bases short and J 1 base short, with 12 bases between. The CDR3 is 17 amino acids. CDR3 residues: CASSIDLEQVNTGELFF. DNA of the CDR3: TGTGCCAGTAGTATAGATCTGGAACAGGTGAACACCGGGGAGCTGTTTTTT. Based on the CDR3 plus reference TRBV19 and TRBJ2-2, the full variable domain is DGGITQSPKYLFRKEGQNVTLSCEQNLNHDAMYWYRQDPGQGLRLIYYSQIVNDFQKGDIAEGYSVSREKKESFPLTVTSAQKNPTAFYLCASSIDLEQVNTGELFFGEGSRLTVL.

With respect to this clone: The sample holds other DNA sequences that translate to the same CDR3. The chain carries TRBV29-1 and TRBJ2-7; 7 bases agree with TRBD2. From germline, CDR1 is SQVTM and CDR2 ANQGSEA. This CDR3 spans 13 amino acids. V trimming: 3 bases; J trimming: 2 bases; junction bases outside the gene matches: 4. CDR3 in DNA: TGCAGCGTTGATGGCGGGAGCCCCTACGAGCAGTACTTC. Its protein is CSVDGGSPYEQYF.

V usage is TRBV27 and J usage is TRBJ2-7; tentative D call: TRBD1 (5 bases). CDR1 and CDR2 from the germline V gene are MNHEY and SMNVEV (reference sequence). The ends were cut back, 6 bases at V and 2 bases at J, with 20 bases in the middle. The CDR3 is 16 residues long. The CDR3 loop is CASRGHWSGLTYEQYF. CDR3 in DNA: TGTGCCAGCAGGGGGCATTGGTCCGGATTGACCTACGAGCAGTACTTC.

V usage is TRBV6-1 and J usage is TRBJ1-5; weak D call: TRBD1 (5 bases). Trimming shortened V by 2 bases and J by 6 bases, and 23 bases separated the two germline ends. Germline assignment: CDR1 MNHNS and CDR2 SASEGT. The CDR3 runs 18 residues. The CDR3 sequence is CASSEIARRGFVSQPQHF. Written as DNA, the CDR3 is TGTGCCAGCAGTGAAATCGCAAGGCGGGGCTTTGTTAGTCAGCCCCAGCATTTT.

This clone was observed once. The chain links TRBV4-1 to TRBJ2-7, with D tentatively TRBD2 (5 bases). V was trimmed by 4 bases and J by 4 bases, leaving 11 bases between them. Germline V gene sequence: CDR1 MGHRA, CDR2 YSYEKL. The CDR3 sequence is 13 residues long. Written as DNA, the CDR3 is TGCGCCAGCAGCCCCCGGGATTTGTACGAGCAGTACTTC. It encodes CASSPRDLYEQYF.